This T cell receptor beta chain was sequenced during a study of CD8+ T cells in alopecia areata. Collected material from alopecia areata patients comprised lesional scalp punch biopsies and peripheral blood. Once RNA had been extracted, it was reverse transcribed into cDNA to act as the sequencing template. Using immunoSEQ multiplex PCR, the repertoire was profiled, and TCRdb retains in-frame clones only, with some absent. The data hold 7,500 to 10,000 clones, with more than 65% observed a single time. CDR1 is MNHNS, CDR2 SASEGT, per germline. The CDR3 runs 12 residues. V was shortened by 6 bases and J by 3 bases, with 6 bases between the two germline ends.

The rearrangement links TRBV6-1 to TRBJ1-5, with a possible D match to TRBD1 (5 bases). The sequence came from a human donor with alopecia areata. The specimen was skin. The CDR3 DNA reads TGTGCCAGCAGGGGGCCCAATCAGCCCCAGCATTTT. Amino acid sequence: CASRGPNQPQHF.